This is a list of T cell receptor beta chains from one sample in a study of vaccination effects on CD4 cells after COVID-19. The data were produced by immunoSEQ multiplex PCR, yet TCRdb's version contains in-frame clones alone and is incomplete. The data show roughly 24,000 clones, with 81% seen just once and 5.6% held by the top ten. No antigen has been identified for these receptors. The source was CD4+ T cells from PBMCs cultured with SARS-CoV-2 spike peptides, collected after COVID-19 vaccination. These receptors came from a human donor who received a COVID-19 vaccine. Some clones in this sample may be carry-over from other donors' samples. CDR3s include the opening cysteine and the closing phenylalanine or tryptophan. A D gene is named only where the DNA matches it firmly. Clone size is not always given. Where it is, it says once, few, many or a class for expanded clones.

length | D | size | J | V | CDR3 | DNA
14 | TRBD1 | few | TRBJ1-4 | TRBV5-8 | CASSPQGVGEKLFF | TGTGCCAGCAGCCCCCAGGGGGTAGGGGAAAAACTGTTTTTT
18 | - | once | TRBJ2-2 | TRBV13 | CASSRRGPEITNTGELFF | TGTGCCAGCAGCCGCCGGGGACCCGAAATTACGAACACCGGGGAGCTGTTTTTT
14 | - | few | TRBJ2-3 | TRBV5-1 | CASSLEAGTDTQYF | TGCGCCAGCAGCTTGGAGGCAGGGACAGATACGCAGTATTTT
13 | - | - | TRBJ2-1 | TRBV15 | CATSSHRPNEQFF | TGTGCCACCAGCAGTCACAGGCCCAATGAGCAGTTCTTC
14 | - | - | TRBJ2-5 | TRBV5-5 | CASSFASNQETQYF | TGTGCCAGCAGCTTTGCAAGCAACCAAGAGACCCAGTACTTC
15 | - | - | TRBJ1-6 | TRBV18 | CASSPITGHNSPLHF | TGTGCCAGCTCACCGATAACAGGGCATAATTCACCCCTCCACTTT
14 | TRBD1 | - | TRBJ1-3 | TRBV7-3 | CASSLTGSGNTIYF | TGTGCCAGCAGCTTGACAGGGTCTGGAAACACCATATATTTT
12 | - | - | TRBJ1-3 | TRBV12-3/TRBV12-4 | CASSIGGYTIYF | TGTGCCAGCTCAATTGGGGGGTACACCATATATTTT
14 | - | - | TRBJ2-5 | TRBV20-1 | CSASLSAVAETQYF | TGCAGTGCTAGTCTCTCGGCCGTTGCGGAGACCCAGTACTTC
15 | - | - | TRBJ2-1 | TRBV11-2 | CASSPGALSYNEQFF | TGTGCCAGCAGCCCTGGGGCACTCTCCTACAATGAGCAGTTCTTC
16 | - | - | TRBJ2-6 | TRBV27 | CASKALGGTGANVLTF | TGTGCCAGCAAGGCCCTGGGGGGAACTGGGGCCAACGTCCTGACTTTC
13 | - | - | TRBJ2-1 | TRBV5-1 | CASSFPGDSEQFF | TGCGCCAGCAGCTTCCCGGGGGACTCGGAGCAGTTCTTC
14 | TRBD1 | once | TRBJ2-1 | TRBV11-2 | CASRRTGAAGEQFF | TGTGCCAGCAGAAGGACAGGGGCAGCTGGTGAGCAGTTCTTC
14 | - | - | TRBJ2-5 | TRBV24-1 | CATSDFRAGETQYF | TGTGCCACCAGTGATTTTAGGGCAGGAGAGACCCAGTACTTC
17 | TRBD2 | - | TRBJ2-3 | TRBV10-3 | CAISESRGREETDTQYF | TGTGCCATCAGTGAGTCGAGGGGACGGGAGGAGACAGATACGCAGTATTTT
14 | - | - | TRBJ1-1 | TRBV3-1/TRBV3-2 | CASSQVGAETEAFF | TGTGCCAGCAGCCAAGTGGGGGCAGAGACTGAAGCTTTCTTT
13 | - | - | TRBJ1-1 | TRBV24-1 | CATSDTLGQEAFF | TGTGCCACCAGTGATACCCTCGGACAGGAAGCTTTCTTT
17 | - | - | TRBJ2-2 | TRBV11-2 | CASSLGSYRHGTGELFF | TGTGCCAGCAGCTTAGGAAGTTACCGTCACGGCACCGGGGAGCTGTTTTTT
16 | - | - | TRBJ2-2 | TRBV9 | CASSSTGVANTGELFF | TGTGCCAGCAGCTCAACAGGAGTCGCGAACACCGGGGAGCTGTTTTTT
14 | - | - | TRBJ1-5 | TRBV27 | CASSSRGSLQPQHF | TGTGCCAGCAGTTCGCGGGGGTCCCTCCAGCCCCAGCATTTT
16 | - | once | TRBJ2-5 | TRBV3-1/TRBV3-2 | CASSHRRGGLQETQYF | TGTGCCAGCAGCCATCGTAGGGGCGGTCTCCAAGAGACCCAGTACTTC
10 | TRBD1 | - | TRBJ1-1 | TRBV20-1 | CRPGGTEAFF | TGCAGACCAGGGGGCACTGAAGCTTTCTTT
13 | TRBD1 | - | TRBJ1-4 | TRBV2 | CASSTGAEEKLFF | TGTGCCAGCAGCACAGGGGCGGAGGAAAAACTGTTTTTT
11 | - | - | TRBJ1-2 | TRBV28 | CASGHHYGYTF | TGTGCCTCCGGACACCACTATGGCTACACCTTC
15 | - | - | TRBJ2-2 | TRBV19 | CASRIRQANTGELFF | TGTGCCAGTAGAATCAGACAGGCGAACACCGGGGAGCTGTTTTTT
11 | - | - | TRBJ2-1 | TRBV7-9 | CASSLINEQFF | TGTGCCAGCAGCCTAATCAATGAGCAGTTCTTC
13 | - | - | TRBJ2-4 | TRBV28 | CASSFSSGNIQYF | TGTGCCAGCAGTTTCTCTTCAGGGAACATTCAGTACTTC
13 | - | few | TRBJ1-1 | TRBV6-5 | CASRLQGNTEAFF | TGTGCCAGCAGATTACAGGGAAACACTGAAGCTTTCTTT
19 | - | - | TRBJ2-5 | TRBV4-2 | CASSQEPSPATIGKETQYF | TGTGCCAGCAGCCAAGAACCCTCCCCTGCGACTATCGGGAAAGAGACCCAGTACTTC
12 | - | - | TRBJ2-2 | TRBV7-3 | CASSLESGELFF | TGTGCCAGCAGCTTAGAGAGCGGGGAGCTGTTTTTT
16 | TRBD1 | - | TRBJ1-4 | TRBV9 | CASSQTTGQGTEKLFF | TGTGCCAGCAGCCAGACCACCGGACAGGGGACTGAAAAACTGTTTTTT
15 | TRBD1 | - | TRBJ1-2 | TRBV28 | CASSLGQGARYGYTF | TGTGCCAGCAGTTTAGGACAGGGGGCGCGATATGGCTACACCTTC
13 | - | - | TRBJ1-5 | TRBV5-1 | CASSLDLNQPQHF | TGCGCCAGCAGCTTGGACCTAAATCAGCCCCAGCATTTT
13 | - | - | TRBJ1-1 | TRBV14 | CASSQDWRTAAFF | TGTGCCAGCAGCCAAGATTGGCGGACAGCGGCTTTCTTT
14 | - | - | TRBJ1-1 | TRBV7-2 | CASSLLRVNTEAFF | TGTGCCAGCAGCCTCTTGAGAGTGAACACTGAAGCTTTCTTT
12 | TRBD1 | - | TRBJ2-5 | TRBV19 | CASSSLQGAPYF | TGTGCCAGTAGTTCACTACAGGGGGCCCCCTACTTC
14 | - | - | TRBJ2-5 | TRBV24-1 | CATGGTGAQETQYF | TGTGCCACCGGGGGGACGGGGGCCCAAGAGACCCAGTACTTC
13 | TRBD1 | - | TRBJ2-5 | TRBV10-2 | CASSQGAQKTQYF | TGCGCCAGCAGTCAGGGGGCCCAGAAGACCCAGTACTTC
14 | - | few | TRBJ1-4 | TRBV5-1 | CASSLSTTNEKLFF | TGCGCCAGCAGCTTGAGTACAACTAATGAAAAACTGTTTTTT
16 | - | - | TRBJ2-3 | TRBV11-1 | CASSLGGDSSTDTQYF | TGTGCCAGCAGCTTAGGAGGAGATAGTAGCACAGATACGCAGTATTTT